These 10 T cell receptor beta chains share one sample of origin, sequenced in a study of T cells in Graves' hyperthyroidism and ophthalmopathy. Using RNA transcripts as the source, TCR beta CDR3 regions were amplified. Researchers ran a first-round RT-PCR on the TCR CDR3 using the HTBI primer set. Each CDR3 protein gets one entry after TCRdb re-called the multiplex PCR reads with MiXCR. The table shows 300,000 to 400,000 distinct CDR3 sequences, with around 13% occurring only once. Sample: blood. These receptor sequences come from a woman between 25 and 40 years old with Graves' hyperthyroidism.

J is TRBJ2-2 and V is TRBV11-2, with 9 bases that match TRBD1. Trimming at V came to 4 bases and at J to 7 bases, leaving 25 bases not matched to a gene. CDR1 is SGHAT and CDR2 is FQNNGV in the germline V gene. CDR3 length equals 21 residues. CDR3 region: CASSSLSGGGRDRAYLGELFF. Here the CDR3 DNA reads TGTGCCAGCAGCTCCCTTAGTGGGGGCGGGCGGGACAGGGCCTACCTCGGGGAGCTGTTTTTT.

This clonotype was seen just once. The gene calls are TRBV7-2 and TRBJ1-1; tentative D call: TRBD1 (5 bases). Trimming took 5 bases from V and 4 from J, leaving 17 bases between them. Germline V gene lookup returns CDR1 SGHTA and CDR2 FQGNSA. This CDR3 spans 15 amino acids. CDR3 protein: CASSLMGPMSTEAFF. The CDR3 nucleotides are TGTGCCAGCAGCCTGATGGGACCGATGAGCACTGAAGCTTTCTTT.

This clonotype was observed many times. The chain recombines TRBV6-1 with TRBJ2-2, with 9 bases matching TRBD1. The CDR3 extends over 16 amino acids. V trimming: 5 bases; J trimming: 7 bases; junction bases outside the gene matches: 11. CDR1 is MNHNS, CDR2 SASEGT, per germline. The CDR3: CASSPVRDRVIGELFF. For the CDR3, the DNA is TGTGCCAGCAGTCCGGTCCGGGACAGGGTGATCGGGGAGCTGTTTTTT.

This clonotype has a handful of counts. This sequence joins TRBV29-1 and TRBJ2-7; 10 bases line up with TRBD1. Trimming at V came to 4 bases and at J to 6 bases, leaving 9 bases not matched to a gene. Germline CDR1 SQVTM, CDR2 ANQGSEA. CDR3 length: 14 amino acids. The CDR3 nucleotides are TGCAGCGTTGCCTCCGGGACAGGGGCGACCGAGCAGTACTTC. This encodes CSVASGTGATEQYF.

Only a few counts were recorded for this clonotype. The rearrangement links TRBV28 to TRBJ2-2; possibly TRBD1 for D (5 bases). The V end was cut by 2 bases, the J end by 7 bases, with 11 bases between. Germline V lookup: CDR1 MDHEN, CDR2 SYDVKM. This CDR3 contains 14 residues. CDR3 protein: CASSLTGLVGELFF. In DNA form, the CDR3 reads TGTGCCAGCAGTTTAACAGGCCTGGTCGGGGAGCTGTTTTTT.

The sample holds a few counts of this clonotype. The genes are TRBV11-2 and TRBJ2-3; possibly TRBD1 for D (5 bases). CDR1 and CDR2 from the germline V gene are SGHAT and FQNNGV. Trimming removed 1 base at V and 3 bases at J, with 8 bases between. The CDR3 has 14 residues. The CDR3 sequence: CASSLGGLTDTQYF. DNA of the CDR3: TGTGCCAGCAGCTTAGGGGGCTTGACAGATACGCAGTATTTT.

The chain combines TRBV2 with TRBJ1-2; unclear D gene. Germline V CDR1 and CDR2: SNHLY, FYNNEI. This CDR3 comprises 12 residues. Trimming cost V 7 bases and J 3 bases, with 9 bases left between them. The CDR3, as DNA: TGTGCCAGCATTTCTGGGGACTATGGCTACACCTTC. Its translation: CASISGDYGYTF.

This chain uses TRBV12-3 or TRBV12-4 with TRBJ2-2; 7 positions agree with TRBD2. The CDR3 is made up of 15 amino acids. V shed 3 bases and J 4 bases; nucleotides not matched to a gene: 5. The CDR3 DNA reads TGTGCCAGCAGTTTGGAGGGAGGGACCACCGGGGAGCTGTTTTTT. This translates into CASSLEGGTTGELFF.

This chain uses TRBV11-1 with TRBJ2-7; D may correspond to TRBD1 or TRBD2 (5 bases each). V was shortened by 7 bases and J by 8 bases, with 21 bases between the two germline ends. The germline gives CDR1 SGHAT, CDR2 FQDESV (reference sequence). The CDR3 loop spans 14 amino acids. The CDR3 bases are TGTGCCAGCACCTCTTCGGGGCCCGACGGGCAGCAGTACTTC. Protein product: CASTSSGPDGQQYF.

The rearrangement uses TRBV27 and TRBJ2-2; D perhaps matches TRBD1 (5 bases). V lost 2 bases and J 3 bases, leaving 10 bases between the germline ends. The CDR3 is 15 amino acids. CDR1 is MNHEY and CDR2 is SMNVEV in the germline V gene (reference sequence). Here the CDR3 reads CASSLRSGHTGELFF. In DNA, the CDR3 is TGTGCCAGCAGTTTAAGGTCAGGGCACACCGGGGAGCTGTTTTTT.